The 3 T cell receptor beta chains in this list originate from one sample, sequenced in a study of neurological immune-mediated disorders. MiXCR, applied by TCRdb to the 5' RACE reads, yields one record per CDR3 protein. The sample lists some 41,000 distinct CDR3 sequences, about 14% seen once, with less than 4.5% in the top ten. Sequencing input: CD4+ T cells from blood. The receptor source for this set is a woman aged 55-70 years with HTLV-1-associated myelopathy (HAM/TSP).

This clonotype came up many times. The chain has TRBV6-4 and TRBJ2-6; no clear D gene. This CDR3 has 16 amino acids. Germline CDR1 is MRHNA and CDR2 is SNTAGT. V was trimmed by 2 bases and J by 0 bases, leaving 8 bases between them. The CDR3 loop reads CASSDSPSSGANVLTF. The DNA for the CDR3 is TGTGCCAGCAGTGACAGCCCCAGCTCTGGGGCCAACGTCCTGACTTTC.

The chain is built from TRBV6-6 and TRBJ1-5; the D is unclear. The CDR3 contains 14 residues. CDR1 is MNHNY and CDR2 is SVGAGI in the germline V gene (reference sequence). V lost 5 bases and J lost 1, with 9 bases in between. CDR3 loop: CASSPYPSNQPQHF. DNA of the CDR3: TGTGCCAGCAGTCCGTACCCGAGCAATCAGCCCCAGCATTTT.

This clonotype came up many times. The rearrangement uses TRBV5-1 and TRBJ1-6, with 8 bases lining up with TRBD1. The V gene's germline CDR1 is SGHRS and CDR2 YFSETQ. This CDR3 has 14 amino acids. Trimming took 2 bases from V and 9 from J; bases not matched to a gene: 4. The CDR3 is CASSFGQGGSPLHF. The CDR3 nucleotides read TGCGCCAGCAGCTTTGGACAGGGTGGTTCACCCCTCCACTTT.